A selection of T cell receptor beta chains follows, all from one sample in a study of OX40 agonist ivuxolimab in advanced cancers. Some clones are missing from TCRdb's copy, which holds only in-frame ones; the method was immunoSEQ multiplex PCR. The table lists 60,000 to 75,000 clones, about 91% of them singletons. The specimen comprised CD4+ or CD8+ T cells sorted from blood, sampled in a trial of the OX40 agonist ivuxolimab. The receptors derive from an adult with an advanced solid tumor such as melanoma, head and neck, liver or kidney cancer. The CDR3 runs from the conserved cysteine through the conserved F or W. A D gene is named only where the DNA matches it firmly. Some rows mark clone size as missing; the rest say once, few, many or name a class of expanded clone.

CDR3nt: TGTGCCACCAGCCTCGTTCATTGGGGTACGCAGTATTTT
CDR3aa: CATSLVHWGTQYF
abundance: -
v_gene: TRBV15
j_gene: TRBJ2-3
d_gene: -

CDR3nt: TGCAGCGTGCTGGGGGGGCGGAACACGCAGTATTTT
CDR3aa: CSVLGGRNTQYF
abundance: -
v_gene: TRBV29-1
j_gene: TRBJ2-3
d_gene: -

CDR3nt: TGTGCCTGGAGTGTACGAGGGCACGATAATCAGCCCCAGCATTTT
CDR3aa: CAWSVRGHDNQPQHF
abundance: -
v_gene: TRBV30
j_gene: TRBJ1-5
d_gene: -

CDR3nt: TGCGCCAGCAGACAACAGGGGGCCGACACTGAAGCTTTCTTT
CDR3aa: CASRQQGADTEAFF
abundance: -
v_gene: TRBV5-1
j_gene: TRBJ1-1
d_gene: TRBD1

CDR3nt: TGTGCCAGCAGCTTAGGACGGTCCTCCTACGAGCAGTACTTC
CDR3aa: CASSLGRSSYEQYF
abundance: once
v_gene: TRBV7-2
j_gene: TRBJ2-7
d_gene: -

CDR3nt: TGTGCCAGCAGCGTAGGCGGGGTAAAGGGCTACACCTTC
CDR3aa: CASSVGGVKGYTF
abundance: -
v_gene: TRBV9
j_gene: TRBJ1-2
d_gene: -

CDR3nt: TGTGCCAGCAGTCCGGACGGTAGCAATCAGCCCCAGCATTTT
CDR3aa: CASSPDGSNQPQHF
abundance: -
v_gene: TRBV27
j_gene: TRBJ1-5
d_gene: -

CDR3nt: TGTGCCAGCAGTCTTACAGGGACTACTGAAGCTTTCTTT
CDR3aa: CASSLTGTTEAFF
abundance: -
v_gene: TRBV2
j_gene: TRBJ1-1
d_gene: -

CDR3nt: TGTGCCAGCAGCTCTCAAGGGGGTTCTGATACGCAGTATTTT
CDR3aa: CASSSQGGSDTQYF
abundance: -
v_gene: TRBV7-2
j_gene: TRBJ2-3
d_gene: -

CDR3nt: TGTGCCAGCAGTCCGGACAGGCGAGGGACCCAGTACTTC
CDR3aa: CASSPDRRGTQYF
abundance: -
v_gene: TRBV6-1
j_gene: TRBJ2-5
d_gene: TRBD1

CDR3nt: TGTGCCAGCAGTCTCGGGGGATCCTTTTACACCGGGGAGCTGTTTTTT
CDR3aa: CASSLGGSFYTGELFF
abundance: -
v_gene: TRBV25-1
j_gene: TRBJ2-2
d_gene: -

CDR3nt: TGTGCCATCAGTTCCCTCCGGGACAGTGACACTGAAGCTTTCTTT
CDR3aa: CAISSLRDSDTEAFF
abundance: -
v_gene: TRBV10-3
j_gene: TRBJ1-1
d_gene: TRBD1

CDR3nt: TGTGCCAGCAGTTACTCGGCTGGCGAAGACAACTATGGCTACACCTTC
CDR3aa: CASSYSAGEDNYGYTF
abundance: -
v_gene: TRBV6-5
j_gene: TRBJ1-2
d_gene: -

CDR3nt: TGTGCCAGCAGTTCACCGGGACGGGCTTCTGGAAACACCATATATTTT
CDR3aa: CASSSPGRASGNTIYF
abundance: -
v_gene: TRBV11-3
j_gene: TRBJ1-3
d_gene: -

CDR3nt: TGTGCCAGCAGCTTACTACCGAGAGACACTGAAGCTTTCTTT
CDR3aa: CASSLLPRDTEAFF
abundance: -
v_gene: TRBV7-9
j_gene: TRBJ1-1
d_gene: -

CDR3nt: TGTGCCAGTAGTAACCCGGGACACGGTATCCCGAGCTCCTACAATGAGCAGTTCTTC
CDR3aa: CASSNPGHGIPSSYNEQFF
abundance: -
v_gene: TRBV19
j_gene: TRBJ2-1
d_gene: -

CDR3nt: TGTGCCAGCAGTTACGACCCAGGGGGTTCACCCCTCCACTTT
CDR3aa: CASSYDPGGSPLHF
abundance: -
v_gene: TRBV6-5
j_gene: TRBJ1-6
d_gene: TRBD1

CDR3nt: TGTGCCAGCAGCCTGGACAGCGACACTGAAGCTTTCTTT
CDR3aa: CASSLDSDTEAFF
abundance: -
v_gene: TRBV2
j_gene: TRBJ1-1
d_gene: -

CDR3nt: TGTGCCAGCTCACCAGAGCCCAGAGGCAATCAGCCCCAGCATTTT
CDR3aa: CASSPEPRGNQPQHF
abundance: few
v_gene: TRBV18
j_gene: TRBJ1-5
d_gene: -

CDR3nt: TGTGCCAGCAGCGTAGAGAGGGGTCTCGGCGATGGCTACACCTTC
CDR3aa: CASSVERGLGDGYTF
abundance: -
v_gene: TRBV9
j_gene: TRBJ1-2
d_gene: -

CDR3nt: TGTGCCAGCAGTGAACACCGGGACACATCTTTC
CDR3aa: CASSEHRDTSF
abundance: -
v_gene: TRBV2
j_gene: TRBJ1-2
d_gene: -

CDR3nt: TGTGCCAGCGGGCCCGCGAACACCGGGGAGCTGTTTTTT
CDR3aa: CASGPANTGELFF
abundance: -
v_gene: TRBV6-1
j_gene: TRBJ2-2
d_gene: -

CDR3nt: TGTGCCAGCAGCGCCGGGACAGTCTATGGCTACACCTTC
CDR3aa: CASSAGTVYGYTF
abundance: -
v_gene: TRBV9
j_gene: TRBJ1-2
d_gene: TRBD1

CDR3nt: TGTGCCAGCAGCTCCTTACAGGATTACTATGGCTACACCTTC
CDR3aa: CASSSLQDYYGYTF
abundance: few
v_gene: TRBV7-9
j_gene: TRBJ1-2
d_gene: -

CDR3nt: TGTGCCAGCAGTCCCTTCTTGGACGGGAGGGGTACAGATACGCAGTATTTT
CDR3aa: CASSPFLDGRGTDTQYF
abundance: -
v_gene: TRBV27
j_gene: TRBJ2-3
d_gene: TRBD2

CDR3nt: TGCGCCAGCAGCCAAGATCCCGGGACCGACTCCTACGAGCAGTACTTC
CDR3aa: CASSQDPGTDSYEQYF
abundance: -
v_gene: TRBV4-1
j_gene: TRBJ2-7
d_gene: -

CDR3nt: TGTGCCAGCAGTGAAGCGCAATGGGCTCCTGAAGCTTTCTTT
CDR3aa: CASSEAQWAPEAFF
abundance: -
v_gene: TRBV6-1
j_gene: TRBJ1-1
d_gene: -

CDR3nt: TGTGCCAGCAGTCCAGGAGGGTACTATGGCTACACCTTC
CDR3aa: CASSPGGYYGYTF
abundance: -
v_gene: TRBV6-5
j_gene: TRBJ1-2
d_gene: -

CDR3nt: TGTGCCTGGAGTGTCGCACCAAGGAACTATGGCTACACCTTC
CDR3aa: CAWSVAPRNYGYTF
abundance: -
v_gene: TRBV30
j_gene: TRBJ1-2
d_gene: -

CDR3nt: TGTGCCAGTAGTTTGGCATTACATCTTGGAGGCAATGAGCAGTTCTTC
CDR3aa: CASSLALHLGGNEQFF
abundance: -
v_gene: TRBV19
j_gene: TRBJ2-1
d_gene: -

CDR3nt: TGTGCCAGCAACTCTTGGGCTTTCAACTCCTACGAGCAGTACTTC
CDR3aa: CASNSWAFNSYEQYF
abundance: -
v_gene: TRBV28
j_gene: TRBJ2-7
d_gene: -

CDR3nt: TGTGCCTGGAGTAGAGAGGAGAGGAATGAAGCTTTCTTT
CDR3aa: CAWSREERNEAFF
abundance: -
v_gene: TRBV30
j_gene: TRBJ1-1
d_gene: -

CDR3nt: TGCGCCAGCAGCTTGGCCGGGGACAGGTGGGAAGAGACCCAGTACTTC
CDR3aa: CASSLAGDRWEETQYF
abundance: -
v_gene: TRBV5-1
j_gene: TRBJ2-5
d_gene: TRBD1

CDR3nt: TGTGCCAGCAACCCATCAGGGGGAACCTACGAGCAGTACTTC
CDR3aa: CASNPSGGTYEQYF
abundance: -
v_gene: TRBV21-1
j_gene: TRBJ2-7
d_gene: -

CDR3nt: TGTGCCAGCAGCGCGAGCGGTTCGGGAATCACAGATACGCAGTATTTT
CDR3aa: CASSASGSGITDTQYF
abundance: -
v_gene: TRBV7-9
j_gene: TRBJ2-3
d_gene: -

CDR3nt: TGTGCCAGCAAGAACAGGGCCGAGACCCAGTACTTC
CDR3aa: CASKNRAETQYF
abundance: -
v_gene: TRBV2
j_gene: TRBJ2-5
d_gene: -

CDR3nt: TGTGCCAGCAGCCCCTGGGGACTCACCGGGGAGCTGTTTTTT
CDR3aa: CASSPWGLTGELFF
abundance: -
v_gene: TRBV5-4
j_gene: TRBJ2-2
d_gene: -

CDR3nt: TGCGCCAGCAGCTTGGATAGGAACTCCTACGAGCAGTACTTC
CDR3aa: CASSLDRNSYEQYF
abundance: -
v_gene: TRBV5-1
j_gene: TRBJ2-7
d_gene: -

CDR3nt: TGTGCCTGGACAGGCAACTCTGGAAACACCATATATTTT
CDR3aa: CAWTGNSGNTIYF
abundance: -
v_gene: TRBV30
j_gene: TRBJ1-3
d_gene: -

CDR3nt: TGTGCCAGCAGCTTGGAGCCCGGGACAGGGGCAGGGGCCAACGTCCTGACTTTC
CDR3aa: CASSLEPGTGAGANVLTF
abundance: -
v_gene: TRBV5-4
j_gene: TRBJ2-6
d_gene: TRBD1

CDR3nt: TGTGCCAGCAACCGGGGCCCGGTCGGGAATCAGCCCCAGCATTTT
CDR3aa: CASNRGPVGNQPQHF
abundance: -
v_gene: TRBV6-1
j_gene: TRBJ1-5
d_gene: -

CDR3nt: TGTGCCAGCACCTCCGGGGCGGTCGGCTATGGCTACACCTTC
CDR3aa: CASTSGAVGYGYTF
abundance: -
v_gene: TRBV6-1
j_gene: TRBJ1-2
d_gene: -

CDR3nt: TGTGCCAGTAGTATCGGGGTCGGTAGTAAGCAGCAAGAGACCCAGTACTTC
CDR3aa: CASSIGVGSKQQETQYF
abundance: once
v_gene: TRBV19
j_gene: TRBJ2-5
d_gene: -

CDR3nt: TGTGCCAGCAGCTCAACAACCGGACTAGCAGCATACAATGAGCAGTTCTTC
CDR3aa: CASSSTTGLAAYNEQFF
abundance: -
v_gene: TRBV7-3
j_gene: TRBJ2-1
d_gene: TRBD2

CDR3nt: TGTGCCAGCAGCGCCGGGTGGACTAGCCCGGCTAATGAGCAGTTCTTC
CDR3aa: CASSAGWTSPANEQFF
abundance: -
v_gene: TRBV5-6
j_gene: TRBJ2-1
d_gene: TRBD2

CDR3nt: TGTGCCAGCAGCGTTTCCGGGACAGGGGGCCAAGAGACCCAGTACTTC
CDR3aa: CASSVSGTGGQETQYF
abundance: once
v_gene: TRBV9
j_gene: TRBJ2-5
d_gene: TRBD1

CDR3nt: TGTGCCAGCAGCCCCCAGAGTGGAAACACCATATATTTT
CDR3aa: CASSPQSGNTIYF
abundance: -
v_gene: TRBV27
j_gene: TRBJ1-3
d_gene: -

CDR3nt: TGTGCCAGCAGCTTAGCTGTTACTGAAGCTTTCTTT
CDR3aa: CASSLAVTEAFF
abundance: -
v_gene: TRBV11-3
j_gene: TRBJ1-1
d_gene: -

CDR3nt: TGTGCCTGGAGTGTACTGGGAGGGGTCGAGCAGTACTTC
CDR3aa: CAWSVLGGVEQYF
abundance: -
v_gene: TRBV30
j_gene: TRBJ2-7
d_gene: TRBD2

CDR3nt: TGTGCCAGCAGTGTGAGCGGGAGGGCCTACAATGAGCAGTTCTTC
CDR3aa: CASSVSGRAYNEQFF
abundance: -
v_gene: TRBV6-1
j_gene: TRBJ2-1
d_gene: TRBD2

CDR3nt: TGTGCCAGCAGTTTATGGGGGAGGGAGACGAATGAAAAACTGTTTTTT
CDR3aa: CASSLWGRETNEKLFF
abundance: -
v_gene: TRBV28
j_gene: TRBJ1-4
d_gene: -

CDR3nt: TGTGCCAGCAGCCAAGATTTTGCGGGGATTGGCGGGGAGCTGTTTTTT
CDR3aa: CASSQDFAGIGGELFF
abundance: -
v_gene: TRBV4-2
j_gene: TRBJ2-2
d_gene: -

CDR3nt: TGTGCCAGCACCTTCCATGCCGCTAGCACAGATACGCAGTATTTT
CDR3aa: CASTFHAASTDTQYF
abundance: -
v_gene: TRBV7-2
j_gene: TRBJ2-3
d_gene: -